This T cell receptor beta chain is drawn from a study of cytomegalovirus exposure and HLA in healthy donors. Study-level points and caveats: Earlier analysis found most TCR beta V segments productive about 90% or about 30% of the time.

In the PCR, 60 Vbeta and 13 Jbeta primers were used. Generated by immunoSEQ multiplex PCR, the TCRdb table keeps only in-frame clones and is missing some. The sample shows more than 100,000 clones, around 80% of them seen only once. From germline, CDR1 is SGHRS and CDR2 YFSETQ. This CDR3 region has 16 residues. The V segment lost 6 bases and the J segment 0 bases; nucleotides outside the gene matches: 9. In this sample, this clone turned up a few times. What it recognizes is unknown. The chain employs TRBV5-1 and TRBJ2-3; 8 bases are a match to TRBD2. Sequencing was done on a sample of PBMCs. This TCR was recovered from a woman in her forties in good health and CMV-seropositive. The chain's CDR3 is CASTVGGRPSTDTQYF. The DNA of the CDR3 is TGCGCCAGCACTGTGGGCGGGAGGCCCAGCACAGATACGCAGTATTTT. Full variable domain (remainder filled in from reference TRBV5-1 and TRBJ2-3): KAGVTQTPRYLIKTRGQQVTLSCSPISGHRSVSWYQQTPGQGLQFLFEYFSETQRNKGNFPGRFSGRQFSNSRSEMNVSTLELGDSALYLCASTVGGRPSTDTQYFGPGTRLTVL.